Reported below is one T cell receptor (beta chain). The antigen is not known. Axillary draining lymph nodes of breast cancer patients supplied the node samples. TCRdb called the multiplex PCR reads again in MiXCR, with one record for every CDR3 protein. The table has some 130,000 distinct CDR3 sequences, around 20% seen once; the top ten hold about 3.5%. The entry originates in a study of breast tumors, draining lymph nodes, adjacent tissues. Overall study findings and caveats: Most tumor T cells seemingly derive from lymph node, then expand in tumor. Tumors had less TCR diversity than lymph nodes, more than nontumor tissue. Data only fit, rather than demonstrated, lymph node origin of most tumor T cells. Luminal-like breast cancer showed significantly higher tumor–nontumor repertoire similarity than basal-like.

Sequencing was carried out using axillary lymph node tissue. This clonotype was obtained from a female donor with breast cancer. Some clones in this sample may be carry-over from other donors' samples.

CDR3 bases: TGTGCCAGCAGCCGCGCAGGGATGAGCGGGAGGGGGGAGACCCAGTACTTC. Protein: CASSRAGMSGRGETQYF. This sequence joins TRBV28 and TRBJ2-5; 10 nucleotides line up with TRBD2. The CDR3 contains 17 residues. Germline CDR1 is MDHEN and CDR2 is SYDVKM. Trimming removed 6 bases from V and 5 bases from J; junction bases left unmatched: 15. The full variable domain, completed using reference TRBV28 and TRBJ2-5, is DVKVTQSSRYLVKRTGEKVFLECVQDMDHENMFWYRQDPGLGLRLIYFSYDVKMKEKGDIPEGYSVSREKKERFSLILESASTNQTSMYLCASSRAGMSGRGETQYFGPGTRLLVL.